The clone carrying this T cell receptor (beta chain) has only one observation. The germline gives CDR1 SNHLY, CDR2 FYNNEI. The CDR3 extends over 15 amino acids. V shed 6 bases and J shed 6 bases, with 20 bases lying between them. This sample is drawn from a study of T cell changes during pregnancy in multiple sclerosis. Repertoires were generated with immunoSEQ multiplex PCR, while TCRdb's copy carries only in-frame clones and drops some. Found here are approximately 37,000 clones, 70% to 90% of them singletons; the top ten hold around 4.1%. This sample comprised CD8+ T cells from peripheral blood mononuclear cells, obtained in the first trimester of pregnancy. This sequence was found in a female donor with multiple sclerosis, enrolled in a pregnancy study. V gene TRBV2 combines with J gene TRBJ1-1; D is possibly TRBD1 (5 bases). CDR3 in DNA: TGTGCCAGCAGGCGCGCCGGGGGATTGGTCGCTGAAGCTTTCTTT. Translating gives CASRRAGGLVAEAFF.